These 31 T cell receptor beta chains were sequenced from one sample in a study of human T cells and chemical hapten exposure. TCRdb processed the RACE reads anew with MiXCR; each CDR3 protein has one entry. The sample has about 49,000 distinct CDR3 sequences, approximately 9.1% seen once; the top ten hold less than 5%. Time point of the sample: patch test 1, 2 weeks after DPC sensitization. Treatment reported: therapeutic diphenylcyclopropenone sensitization with weekly scalp DPC. The specimen comprised whole blood, sampled in connection with sensitization to the hapten diphenylcyclopropenone (DPC). The source is a woman in her forties or fifties with alopecia areata. Some clones in this sample may be carry-over from other donors' samples.

The chain combines TRBV6-4 with TRBJ1-2; 7 bases fit TRBD1. J gave up 3 bases and V 10 bases, and 8 bases lay outside the gene matches. Looked up from germline, CDR1 is MRHNA and CDR2 is SNTAGT. CDR3 length equals 13 residues. The CDR3 spells CATVTGRYYGYTF. DNA of the CDR3: TGTGCCACCGTGACAGGGAGATACTATGGCTACACCTTC.

This clonotype was seen repeatedly, ten times or more. The rearrangement joins TRBV12-3 or TRBV12-4 to TRBJ1-6, with 7 positions matching TRBD1. Trimming took 2 bases from V and 6 from J; bases not matched to a gene: 4. CDR3 size: 15 residues. As DNA, the CDR3 is TGTGCCAGCAGTTTAAGAACAGGGGCTAATTCACCCCTCCACTTT. Translated: CASSLRTGANSPLHF.

The rearrangement uses TRBV29-1 and TRBJ2-7, with TRBD2 matching 11 bases. The CDR3 has 15 residues. Germline-derived CDR1 and CDR2 are SQVTM and ANQGSEA. V shed 6 bases, J shed 2 bases, and the junction held 9 bases outside the gene matches. This CDR3 is CSVESGTSGTYEQYF. CDR3 coding DNA: TGCAGCGTGGAGTCCGGGACTAGCGGAACCTACGAGCAGTACTTC.

This clonotype was seen at least ten times. The genes are TRBV6-6 and TRBJ2-4, with TRBD2 matching over 13 bases. This CDR3 region has 16 residues. The J segment lost 1 base and the V segment lost 6 bases, leaving 3 bases of the junction unmatched. Germline V gene sequence: CDR1 MNHNY, CDR2 SVGAGI (reference sequence). CDR3 loop: CASSRTSGSAKNIQYF. The CDR3 DNA sequence: TGTGCCAGCAGCCGGACTAGCGGGAGTGCCAAAAACATTCAGTACTTC.

This clonotype was counted at least ten times. CDR3 sequence reads: CASSLNTGELFF. Here the CDR3 DNA reads TGTGCCAGCAGTTTAAACACCGGGGAGCTGTTTTTT. V and J are TRBV28 and TRBJ2-2; D is ambiguous. Trimming cost V 2 bases and J 2 bases, with 0 bases left between them. This CDR3 comprises 12 residues. Germline V gene sequence: CDR1 MDHEN, CDR2 SYDVKM. The variable domain in full, completed from reference TRBV28 and TRBJ2-2, reads DVKVTQSSRYLVKRTGEKVFLECVQDMDHENMFWYRQDPGLGLRLIYFSYDVKMKEKGDIPEGYSVSREKKERFSLILESASTNQTSMYLCASSLNTGELFFGEGSRLTVL.

The sample holds many counts of this clonotype. The CDR3 spells CASSELRGSGETQYF. The CDR3 DNA reads TGTGCCAGCAGTGAACTCCGTGGGAGCGGGGAGACCCAGTACTTC. The V and J genes are TRBV2 and TRBJ2-5; TRBD2 might be the D (6 bases). This CDR3 region has 15 residues. Trimming pared 2 bases from V and 5 bases from J, leaving 15 bases between. The germline V gene has CDR1 SNHLY and CDR2 FYNNEI.

In this sample, this clonotype turned up a few times. The J gene is TRBJ1-5, the V gene TRBV6-1, with TRBD1 identical over 7 bases. Germline lookup yields CDR1 MNHNS and CDR2 SASEGT. The CDR3 spans 16 residues. The ends lost 0 bases at V and 7 bases at J; junction bases unmatched: 9. Here the CDR3 DNA reads TGTGCCAGCAGTGAAGCCGGGGGACAGCGGCGGCAGCCCCAGCATTTT. Translated, it gives CASSEAGGQRRQPQHF.

This clonotype has at least ten counts. V gene TRBV5-1 combines with J gene TRBJ2-3; D is ambiguous. Germline CDR1 and CDR2: SGHRS and YFSETQ. The CDR3 totals 14 residues. V was shortened by 2 bases and J by 1 base, with 8 bases between the two germline ends. The CDR3: CASSLDGGTDTQYF. The CDR3 DNA sequence: TGCGCCAGCAGCTTAGATGGCGGCACAGATACGCAGTATTTT.

This clonotype was detected ten times or more. V is TRBV12-3 or TRBV12-4 and J is TRBJ2-1; D gene unclear. The CDR3 runs 14 residues. Trimming stripped 7 bases from V and 5 bases from J, with 15 bases between. The CDR3 sequence is CASTPTRQNNEQFF. In DNA form, the CDR3 reads TGTGCCAGCACCCCGACCCGGCAGAACAATGAGCAGTTCTTC.

The sample holds a few counts of this clonotype. The chain links TRBV7-2 to TRBJ2-1; the D gene is possibly TRBD2 (5 bases). Trimming took 1 base from V and 0 from J, leaving 7 bases between them. This CDR3 region has 15 residues. Looked up from germline, CDR1 is SGHTA and CDR2 is FQGNSA. The CDR3 spells CASSLGRGSYNEQFF. The CDR3 DNA is TGTGCCAGCAGCTTAGGCCGGGGCTCCTACAATGAGCAGTTCTTC.

This clonotype was counted a few times. V is TRBV28 and J is TRBJ2-4; D is possibly TRBD1 (5 bases). This CDR3 region has 15 residues. Trimming cost V 3 bases and J 0 bases, with 9 bases left between them. Germline V gene lookup returns CDR1 MDHEN and CDR2 SYDVKM. The DNA of the CDR3 is TGTGCCAGCAGTTTGGGGCTTGTAGCCAAAAACATTCAGTACTTC. Amino acid sequence: CASSLGLVAKNIQYF.

This chain uses TRBV2 with TRBJ1-2; tentative D call: TRBD1 (5 bases). Trimming pared 2 bases from V and 2 bases from J, leaving 6 bases between. Germline CDR1 reads SNHLY; CDR2 reads FYNNEI. The CDR3 has 13 amino acids. The CDR3 protein is CASSENRNYGYTF. For the CDR3, the DNA is TGTGCCAGCAGTGAAAACAGGAACTATGGCTACACCTTC.

This clonotype was counted only a few times. The rearrangement uses TRBV2 and TRBJ1-1; no clear D. V was shortened by 6 bases and J by 0 bases, with 2 bases between the two germline ends. CDR1 is SNHLY and CDR2 is FYNNEI in the germline V gene. The CDR3 sequence is 11 residues long. The CDR3 spells CASRMNTEAFF. For the CDR3, the DNA is TGTGCCAGCAGGATGAACACTGAAGCTTTCTTT.

This clonotype was recorded many times. This chain uses TRBV5-4 with TRBJ1-6; 8 nucleotides line up with TRBD1. Germline values: CDR1 SGHNT, CDR2 YYREEE (reference sequence). The CDR3 has 16 amino acids. J gave up 5 bases and V 4 bases, and 8 bases lay outside the gene matches. Here the CDR3 reads CASSPGDRRNNSPLHF. The CDR3 DNA reads as TGTGCCAGCAGCCCCGGGGACAGGCGAAATAATTCACCCCTCCACTTT.

This clonotype was seen at least ten times. This rearrangement joins TRBV3-1 to TRBJ2-5; unclear D gene. The germline V and J ends were trimmed by 1 base and 4 bases, with 10 bases remaining between them. CDR1 is LGHDT and CDR2 is YNNKEL in the germline V gene (reference sequence). The CDR3 extends over 14 amino acids. CDR3 loop: CASSQGPSIETQYF. CDR3 nucleotide sequence: TGTGCCAGCAGCCAAGGCCCTTCCATAGAGACCCAGTACTTC.

This clonotype was detected a few times. V gene TRBV20-1 combines with J gene TRBJ2-7, with TRBD2 matching over 10 bases. Trimming removed 3 bases from V and 4 bases from J; junction bases left unmatched: 6. Germline V gene lookup returns CDR1 DFQATT and CDR2 SNEGSKA (reference sequence). The CDR3 consists of 14 residues. CDR3: CSASMASGRYEQYF. The CDR3 DNA follows: TGCAGTGCTAGTATGGCTAGCGGGAGATACGAGCAGTACTTC.

This clonotype showed up many times. The chain joins TRBV30 to TRBJ1-1, with 8 positions matching TRBD1. The germline gives CDR1 GTSNPN, CDR2 SVGIG (reference sequence). Unmatched junction bases numbered 18, after V lost 4 bases and J lost 11 bases. The CDR3 sequence is 15 residues long. CDR3 loop: CAWIPRGRVVRGAFF. CDR3 sequence (DNA): TGTGCCTGGATACCCAGGGGGCGAGTCGTACGTGGGGCTTTCTTT.

This clonotype was observed at least ten times. The chain joins TRBV2 to TRBJ2-1; 8 bases align to TRBD1. Germline V gene lookup returns CDR1 SNHLY and CDR2 FYNNEI. The CDR3 loop spans 16 amino acids. Losses at the gene ends were 4 bases for V and 4 bases for J; bases not matched to a gene: 9. For the CDR3, the DNA is TGTGCCAGCAGTGGGACAGGGTTTAGCGTATACAATGAGCAGTTCTTC. Encoded protein: CASSGTGFSVYNEQFF.

At least ten counts were recorded for this clonotype. This chain links TRBV2 with TRBJ2-3; TRBD2 matches 12 bases. In germline, CDR1 is SNHLY, CDR2 FYNNEI. This CDR3 is 15 amino acids long. The junction had 11 bases not matched to a gene; V was cut back by 10 bases and J by 6 bases. This CDR3 reads CAILKTSGRADTQYF. DNA for the CDR3: TGTGCCATATTGAAGACTAGCGGGAGAGCTGATACGCAGTATTTT.

The J gene is TRBJ2-3, the V gene TRBV3-1; perhaps TRBD1 as D (5 bases). In germline, CDR1 is LGHDT, CDR2 YNNKEL (reference sequence). Trimming pared 1 base from V and 0 bases from J, leaving 14 bases between. The CDR3 length is 17 residues. The CDR3 DNA is TGTGCCAGCAGCCAAGGTCCGTCAGGGATGAGCACAGATACGCAGTATTTT. Protein product: CASSQGPSGMSTDTQYF.

This clonotype was observed a few times. The CDR3 sequence is CSARDPRNEQFF. DNA for the CDR3: TGCAGTGCTAGAGATCCACGGAATGAGCAGTTCTTC. This chain connects TRBV20-1 to TRBJ2-1; D is unresolved. Germline CDR1 and CDR2: DFQATT and SNEGSKA (reference sequence). The CDR3 spans 12 residues. V lost 0 bases, J lost 7 bases, and 7 bases lay in between.

This clonotype was detected only a few times. This chain links TRBV7-2 with TRBJ1-1, with D hard to call. Germline V gene sequence: CDR1 SGHTA, CDR2 FQGNSA. The CDR3 runs to 13 residues. V was cut by 5 bases and J by 0 bases, with 7 bases left in between. CDR3 DNA sequence: TGTGCCAGCAGCGTTCAGATGAACACTGAAGCTTTCTTT. Translated, it gives CASSVQMNTEAFF.

The genes are TRBV28 and TRBJ2-1; TRBD2 agrees at 11 bases. Germline loops: CDR1 MDHEN, CDR2 SYDVKM. Trimming took 6 bases from V and 10 from J; bases not matched to a gene: 8. This CDR3 region has 14 residues. The DNA of the CDR3 is TGTGCCAGCAGATATACTAGCGGGAGTAGCGAGCAGTTCTTC. It yields the protein CASRYTSGSSEQFF.

The genes are TRBV7-2 and TRBJ2-7, with unresolved D. Germline-derived CDR1 and CDR2 are SGHTA and FQGNSA. Trimming pared 2 bases from V and 9 bases from J, leaving 8 bases between. The CDR3 spans 11 residues. In DNA, the CDR3 is TGTGCCAGCAGCTTACGTTCTGGGCAGTACTTC. Translated, it gives CASSLRSGQYF.

This clonotype has just a few counts. This chain links TRBV28 with TRBJ2-2; 7 positions match TRBD2. V shed 1 base, J shed 0 bases, and the junction held 8 bases outside the gene matches. CDR3 length equals 18 residues. Germline CDR1 MDHEN, CDR2 SYDVKM. CDR3 bases: TGTGCCAGCAGTTTATATGGAAGCGCGGGGGCGAACACCGGGGAGCTGTTTTTT. As protein: CASSLYGSAGANTGELFF.

This clonotype was detected ten times or more. The chain recombines TRBV7-2 with TRBJ1-4, with 8 bases aligning to TRBD1. This CDR3 is 15 amino acids long. Germline CDR1 is SGHTA and CDR2 is FQGNSA. V was pared by 4 bases and J by 1 base, with 2 bases of the junction left unmatched. For the CDR3, the DNA is TGTGCCAGCAGCTCAACAGGGGGAACTAATGAAAAACTGTTTTTT. It specifies CASSSTGGTNEKLFF. The whole variable domain, filled in from reference TRBV7-2 and TRBJ1-4, reads GAGVSQSPSNKVTEKGKDVELRCDPISGHTALYWYRQSLGQGLEFLIYFQGNSAPDKSGLPSDRFSAERTGGSVSTLTIQRTQQEDSAVYLCASSSTGGTNEKLFFGSGTQLSVL.

This clonotype occurred a few times. The chain couples TRBV10-3 to TRBJ2-6, with D uncertain. V was cut by 6 bases and J by 2 bases, with 2 bases left in between. Germline V CDR1 and CDR2: ENHRY, SYGVKD. This CDR3 is 12 amino acids long. CDR3 amino acids: CAIRAGANVLTF. DNA of the CDR3: TGTGCCATCAGGGCTGGGGCCAACGTCCTGACTTTC.

This clonotype has a count of ten or more. DNA of the CDR3: TGCAGCGTCGCTCGGGCCTCTTTCTACGAGCAGTACTTC. It is translated as CSVARASFYEQYF. This chain connects TRBV29-1 to TRBJ2-7; D is undetermined. V shed 6 bases and J shed 3 bases, with 15 bases lying between them. The CDR3 length is 13 residues. Germline V gene sequence: CDR1 SQVTM, CDR2 ANQGSEA.

The chain combines TRBV11-2 with TRBJ2-1, with 10 nucleotides matching TRBD2. J was trimmed by 8 bases and V by 5 bases; bases with no gene match: 18. This CDR3 is 18 amino acids long. The V gene's germline CDR1 is SGHAT and CDR2 FQNNGV. The CDR3 DNA follows: TGTGCCAGCAGCCCCCAACGACTCCGGCTAGCGGGAGTGGATGAGCAGTTCTTC. Protein sequence: CASSPQRLRLAGVDEQFF.

This clonotype has a count of ten or more. The chain employs TRBV5-1 and TRBJ2-3; D uncertain. Germline assignment: CDR1 SGHRS and CDR2 YFSETQ. CDR3 length equals 17 residues. V was shortened by 0 bases and J by 0 bases, with 14 bases between the two germline ends. The CDR3, as DNA: TGCGCCAGCAGCTTGGACCCCGTATCCGGGAGCACAGATACGCAGTATTTT. Residues: CASSLDPVSGSTDTQYF.

This chain connects TRBV11-3 to TRBJ2-5; D is uncertain. The CDR3 is 14 residues long. V lost 2 bases to trimming and J lost 5 bases, with 12 bases between them. Per germline, CDR1 SGHNT and CDR2 YENEEA. DNA for the CDR3: TGTGCCAGCAGCTTACGAGGAGCTCGGGAGACCCAGTACTTC. This codes for CASSLRGARETQYF.